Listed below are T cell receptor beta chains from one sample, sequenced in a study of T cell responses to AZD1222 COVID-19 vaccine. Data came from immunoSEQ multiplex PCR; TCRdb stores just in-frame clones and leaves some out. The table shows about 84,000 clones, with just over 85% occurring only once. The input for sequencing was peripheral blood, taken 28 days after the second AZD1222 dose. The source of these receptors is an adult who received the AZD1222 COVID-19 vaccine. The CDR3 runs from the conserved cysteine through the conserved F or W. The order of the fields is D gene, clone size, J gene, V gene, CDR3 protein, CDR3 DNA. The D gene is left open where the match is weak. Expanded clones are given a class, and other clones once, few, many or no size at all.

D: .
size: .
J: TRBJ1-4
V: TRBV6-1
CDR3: CASSESRQSEKLFF
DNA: TGTGCCAGCAGTGAAAGCCGACAGTCTGAAAAACTGTTTTTT

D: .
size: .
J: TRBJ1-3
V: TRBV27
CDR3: CASSTHRESFGNTIYF
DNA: TGTGCCAGCAGTACCCACAGGGAGTCATTTGGAAACACCATATATTTT

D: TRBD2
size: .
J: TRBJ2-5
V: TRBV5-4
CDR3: CASSLARLAGGGETQYF
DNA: TGTGCCAGCAGCTTGGCCCGGCTAGCGGGGGGGGGAGAGACCCAGTACTTC

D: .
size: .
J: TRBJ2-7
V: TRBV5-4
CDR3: CASTLGGRGRSGEQYF
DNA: TGTGCCAGCACCCTTGGTGGGAGGGGGCGAAGTGGCGAGCAGTACTTC

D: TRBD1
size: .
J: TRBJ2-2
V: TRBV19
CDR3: CASSPGTANTGELFF
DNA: TGTGCCAGTAGTCCCGGGACAGCGAACACCGGGGAGCTGTTTTTT

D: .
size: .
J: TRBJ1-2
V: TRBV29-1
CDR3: CSVEVRGGAYGYTF
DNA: TGCAGCGTTGAAGTACGAGGAGGGGCCTATGGCTACACCTTC

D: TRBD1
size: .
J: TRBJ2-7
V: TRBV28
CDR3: CASRLQGYEQYF
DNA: TGTGCCAGCAGGCTACAGGGGTACGAGCAGTACTTC

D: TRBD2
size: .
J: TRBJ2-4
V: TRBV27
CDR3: CASSLAGVSHIQYF
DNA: TGTGCCAGCAGTTTAGCGGGGGTGAGCCACATTCAGTACTTC

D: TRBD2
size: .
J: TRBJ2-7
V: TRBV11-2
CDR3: CASSLKLAGFGNEQYF
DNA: TGTGCCAGCAGCTTGAAACTAGCGGGCTTTGGCAACGAGCAGTACTTC

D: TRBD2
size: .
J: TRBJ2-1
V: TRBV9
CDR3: CAGSVGTGTSSYNEQFF
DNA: TGTGCCGGCAGCGTCGGAACCGGGACTAGCTCTTACAATGAGCAGTTCTTC

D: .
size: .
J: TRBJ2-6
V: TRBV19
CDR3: CASSPRGGGSGANVLTF
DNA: TGTGCCAGTAGTCCCCGAGGGGGAGGGTCTGGGGCCAACGTCCTGACTTTC

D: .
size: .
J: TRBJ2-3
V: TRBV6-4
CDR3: CASSRGAGTDTQYF
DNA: TGTGCCAGCAGTCGAGGGGCGGGGACAGATACGCAGTATTTT

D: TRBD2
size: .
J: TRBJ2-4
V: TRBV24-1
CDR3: CATSDPGLAGEEAKNIQYF
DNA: TGTGCCACCAGTGATCCGGGACTAGCGGGAGAAGAGGCCAAAAACATTCAGTACTTC

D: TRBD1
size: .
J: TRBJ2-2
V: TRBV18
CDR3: CASSAGQGYTGELFF
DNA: TGTGCCAGCTCAGCGGGACAGGGTTACACCGGGGAGCTGTTTTTT

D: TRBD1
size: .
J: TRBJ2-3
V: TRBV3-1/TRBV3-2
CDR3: CASSPYRGGTDTQYF
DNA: TGTGCCAGCAGCCCTTACAGGGGGGGCACAGATACGCAGTATTTT

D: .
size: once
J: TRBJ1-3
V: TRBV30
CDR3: CAWGGGNTIYF
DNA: TGTGCCTGGGGTGGAGGGAACACCATATATTTT

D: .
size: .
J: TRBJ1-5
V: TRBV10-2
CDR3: CASTEEVGYQPQHF
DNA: TGCGCCAGCACCGAAGAGGTAGGGTATCAGCCCCAGCATTTT

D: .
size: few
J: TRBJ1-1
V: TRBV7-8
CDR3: CASSPDSMNTEAFF
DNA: TGTGCCAGCAGCCCCGACAGCATGAACACTGAAGCTTTCTTT

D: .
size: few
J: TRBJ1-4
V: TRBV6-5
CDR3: CASRGYPSTNEKLFF
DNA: TGTGCCAGCAGGGGGTACCCGTCAACTAATGAAAAACTGTTTTTT

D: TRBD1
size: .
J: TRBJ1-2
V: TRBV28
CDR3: CASSSGAQGARGYTF
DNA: TGTGCCAGCAGTTCAGGGGCACAGGGGGCTCGTGGCTACACCTTC

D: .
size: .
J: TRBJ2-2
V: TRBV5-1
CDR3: CASSGAGGPYAGELFF
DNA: TGCGCCAGCAGCGGGGCCGGGGGCCCTTATGCCGGGGAGCTGTTTTTT

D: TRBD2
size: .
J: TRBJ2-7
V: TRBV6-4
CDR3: CASNSRGLAGGGYEQYF
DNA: TGTGCCAGCAACAGCCGCGGACTAGCGGGAGGAGGCTACGAGCAGTACTTC